This T cell receptor beta chain was identified during a study of regulatory and conventional T cells in RAG deficiency. TCRdb keeps only in-frame clones here, not all; method: immunoSEQ multiplex PCR. The table has 34,000 or so clones, 89% seen once. J lost 2 bases, V lost 4 bases, and 11 bases had no gene match. This CDR3 has 16 amino acids. The V gene's germline CDR1 is SGDLS and CDR2 YYNGEE. General study points: In Omenn syndrome, Treg and Tconv repertoires overlapped >80%.

About this clone itself: The target antigen is unknown.

These data also featured in a second study, about regulatory T cells. This second study notes: Primers: 52 TRBV forward and 13 TRBJ reverse.

The chain couples TRBV9 to TRBJ1-1, with TRBD1 matching over 7 bases. The specimen was CD8+ T cells sorted from blood. This clonotype was obtained from a human donor in good health. CDR3 in amino acids: CASSRLPGQINTEAFF. The CDR3 nucleotides are TGTGCCAGCAGCCGACTCCCGGGACAGATTAACACTGAAGCTTTCTTT.